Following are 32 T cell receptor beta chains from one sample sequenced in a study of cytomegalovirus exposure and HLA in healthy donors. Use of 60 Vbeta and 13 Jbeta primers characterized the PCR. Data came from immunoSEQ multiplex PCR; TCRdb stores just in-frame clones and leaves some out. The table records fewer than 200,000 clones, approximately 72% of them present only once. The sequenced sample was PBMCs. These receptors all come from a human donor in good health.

In nucleotides, the CDR3 is TGTGCCAGTAACCCCCGGGTGGGAGATGCGCCGTTCTTC. Translating it yields CASNPRVGDAPFF. This rearrangement joins TRBV19 to TRBJ2-1, with D possibly TRBD2 on 5 matching bases. The length of the CDR3 is 13 residues. Germline V lookup: CDR1 LNHDA, CDR2 SQIVND (reference sequence). V lost 7 bases and J 15 bases, leaving 22 bases between the germline ends.

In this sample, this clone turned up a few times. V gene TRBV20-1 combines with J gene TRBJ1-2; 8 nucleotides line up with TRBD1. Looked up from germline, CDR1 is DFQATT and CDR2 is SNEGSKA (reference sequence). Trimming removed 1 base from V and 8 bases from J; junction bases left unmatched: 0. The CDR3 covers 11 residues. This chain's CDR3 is CSARGQGGYTF. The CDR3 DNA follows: TGCAGTGCTAGAGGACAGGGGGGCTACACCTTC.

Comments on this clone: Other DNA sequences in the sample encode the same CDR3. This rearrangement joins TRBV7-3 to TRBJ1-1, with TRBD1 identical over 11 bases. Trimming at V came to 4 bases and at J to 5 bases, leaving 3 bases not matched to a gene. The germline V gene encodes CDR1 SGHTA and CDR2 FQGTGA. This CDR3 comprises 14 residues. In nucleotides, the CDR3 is TGTGCCAGCAGCTCAGGACAGGGGGCGACTGAAGCTTTCTTT. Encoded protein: CASSSGQGATEAFF.

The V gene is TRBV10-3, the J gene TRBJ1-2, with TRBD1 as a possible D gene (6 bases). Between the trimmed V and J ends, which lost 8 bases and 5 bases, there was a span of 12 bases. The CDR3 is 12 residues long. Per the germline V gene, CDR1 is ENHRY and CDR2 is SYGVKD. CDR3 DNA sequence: TGTGCCATCGGGGGACACCAATATGGCTACACCTTC. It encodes CAIGGHQYGYTF.

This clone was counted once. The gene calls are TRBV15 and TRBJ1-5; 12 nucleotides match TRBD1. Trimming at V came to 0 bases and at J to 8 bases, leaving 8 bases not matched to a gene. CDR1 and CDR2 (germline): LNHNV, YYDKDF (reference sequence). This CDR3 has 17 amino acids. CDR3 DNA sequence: TGTGCCACCAGCAGAGATAGAGGGACAGGGGGCCCGGAGCCCCAGCATTTT. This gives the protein CATSRDRGTGGPEPQHF. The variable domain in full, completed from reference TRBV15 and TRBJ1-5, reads DAMVIQNPRYQVTQFGKPVTLSCSQTLNHNVMYWYQQKSSQAPKLLFHYYDKDFNNEADTPDNFQSRRPNTSFCFLDIRSPGLGDTAMYLCATSRDRGTGGPEPQHFGDGTRLSIL.

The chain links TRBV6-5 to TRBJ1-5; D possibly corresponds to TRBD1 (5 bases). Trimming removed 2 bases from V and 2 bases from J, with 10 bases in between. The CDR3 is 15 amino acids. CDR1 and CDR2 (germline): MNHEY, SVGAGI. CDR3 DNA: TGTGCCAGCAGTTACACCGGACACGGCAATCAGCCCCAGCATTTT. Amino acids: CASSYTGHGNQPQHF.

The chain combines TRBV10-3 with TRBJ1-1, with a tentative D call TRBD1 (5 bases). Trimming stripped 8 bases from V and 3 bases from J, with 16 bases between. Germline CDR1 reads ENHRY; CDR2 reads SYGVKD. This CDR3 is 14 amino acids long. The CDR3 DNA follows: TGTGCCATCTGGAGGGGTGGAGGTGACACTGAAGCTTTCTTT. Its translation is CAIWRGGGDTEAFF.

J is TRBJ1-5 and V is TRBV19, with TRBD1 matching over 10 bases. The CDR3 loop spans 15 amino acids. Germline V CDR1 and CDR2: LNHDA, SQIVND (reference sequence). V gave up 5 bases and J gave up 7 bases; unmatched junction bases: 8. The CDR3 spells CASSRQGASGQPQHF. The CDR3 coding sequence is TGTGCCAGTAGTCGACAGGGGGCAAGTGGACAGCCCCAGCATTTT.

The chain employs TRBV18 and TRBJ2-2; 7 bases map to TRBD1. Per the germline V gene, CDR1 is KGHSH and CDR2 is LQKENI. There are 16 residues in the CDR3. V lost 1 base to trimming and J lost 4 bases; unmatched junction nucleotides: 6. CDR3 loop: CASSPLETGSTGELFF. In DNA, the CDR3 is TGTGCCAGCTCACCACTCGAGACAGGGTCCACCGGGGAGCTGTTTTTT.

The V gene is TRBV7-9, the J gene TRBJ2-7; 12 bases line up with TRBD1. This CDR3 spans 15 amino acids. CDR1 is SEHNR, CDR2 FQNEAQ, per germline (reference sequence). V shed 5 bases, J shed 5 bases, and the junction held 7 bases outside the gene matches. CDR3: CASSPPGTGGHEQYF. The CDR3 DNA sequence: TGTGCCAGCAGCCCGCCCGGGACAGGGGGCCACGAGCAGTACTTC.

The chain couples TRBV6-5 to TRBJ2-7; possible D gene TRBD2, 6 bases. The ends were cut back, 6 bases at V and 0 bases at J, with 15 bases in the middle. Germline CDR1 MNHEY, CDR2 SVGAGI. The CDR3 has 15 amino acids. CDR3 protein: CASSSTRGFSYEQYF. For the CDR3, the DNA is TGTGCCAGCAGCTCCACCCGGGGGTTCTCCTACGAGCAGTACTTC.

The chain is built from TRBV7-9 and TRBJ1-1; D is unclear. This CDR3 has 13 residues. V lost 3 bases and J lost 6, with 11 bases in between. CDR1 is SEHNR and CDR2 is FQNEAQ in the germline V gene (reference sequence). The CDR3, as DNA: TGTGCCAGCAGCTTTAGTTCCGGGGCTGAAGCTTTCTTT. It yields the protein CASSFSSGAEAFF. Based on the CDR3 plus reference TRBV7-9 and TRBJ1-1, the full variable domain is DTGVSQNPRHKITKRGQNVTFRCDPISEHNRLYWYRQTLGQGPEFLTYFQNEAQLEKSRLLSDRFSAERPKGSFSTLEIQRTEQGDSAMYLCASSFSSGAEAFFGQGTRLTVV.

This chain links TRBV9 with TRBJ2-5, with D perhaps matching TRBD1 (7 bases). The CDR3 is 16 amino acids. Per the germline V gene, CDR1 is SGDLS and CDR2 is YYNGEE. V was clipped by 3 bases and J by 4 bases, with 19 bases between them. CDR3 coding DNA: TGTGCCAGCAGCGCTAGCCCCCAGGGGGGCCGAGAGACCCAGTACTTC. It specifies CASSASPQGGRETQYF.

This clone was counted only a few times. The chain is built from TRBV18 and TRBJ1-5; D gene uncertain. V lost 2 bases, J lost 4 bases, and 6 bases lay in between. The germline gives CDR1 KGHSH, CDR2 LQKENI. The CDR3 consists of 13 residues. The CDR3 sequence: CASSPDYNQPQHF. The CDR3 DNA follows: TGTGCCAGCTCACCAGACTATAATCAGCCCCAGCATTTT.

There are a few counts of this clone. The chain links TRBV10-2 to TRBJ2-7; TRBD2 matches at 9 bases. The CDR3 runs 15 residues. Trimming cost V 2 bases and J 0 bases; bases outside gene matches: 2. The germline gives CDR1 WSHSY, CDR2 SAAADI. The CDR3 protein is CASSEGLAPSYEQYF. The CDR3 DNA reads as TGCGCCAGCAGTGAGGGACTAGCGCCCTCCTACGAGCAGTACTTC.

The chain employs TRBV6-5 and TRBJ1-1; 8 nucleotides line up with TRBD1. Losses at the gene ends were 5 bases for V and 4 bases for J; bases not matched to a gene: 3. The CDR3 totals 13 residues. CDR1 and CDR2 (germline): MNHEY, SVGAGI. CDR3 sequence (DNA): TGTGCCAGCAGTGCCGACAGGGGCACTGAAGCTTTCTTT. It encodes CASSADRGTEAFF.

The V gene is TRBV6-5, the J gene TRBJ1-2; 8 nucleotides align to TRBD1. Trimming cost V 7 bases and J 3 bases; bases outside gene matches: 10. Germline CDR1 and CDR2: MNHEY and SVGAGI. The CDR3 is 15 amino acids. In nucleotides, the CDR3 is TGTGCCAGCAACACCAGGGGGCCGTTCGACTATGGCTACACCTTC. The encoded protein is CASNTRGPFDYGYTF.

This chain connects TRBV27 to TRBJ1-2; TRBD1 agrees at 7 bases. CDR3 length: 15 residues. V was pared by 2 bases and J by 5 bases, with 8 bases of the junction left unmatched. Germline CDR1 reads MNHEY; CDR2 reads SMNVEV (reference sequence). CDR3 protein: CASSLRGQLVYGYTF. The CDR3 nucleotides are TGTGCCAGCAGTTTAAGGGGACAGCTTGTTTATGGCTACACCTTC.

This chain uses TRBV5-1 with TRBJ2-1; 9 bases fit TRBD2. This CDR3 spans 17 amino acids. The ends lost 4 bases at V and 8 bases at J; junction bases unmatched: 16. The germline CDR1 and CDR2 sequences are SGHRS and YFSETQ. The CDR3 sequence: CASSPQGLADRRYEQFF. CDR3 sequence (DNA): TGCGCCAGCAGCCCCCAGGGACTAGCAGATAGACGCTATGAGCAGTTCTTC.

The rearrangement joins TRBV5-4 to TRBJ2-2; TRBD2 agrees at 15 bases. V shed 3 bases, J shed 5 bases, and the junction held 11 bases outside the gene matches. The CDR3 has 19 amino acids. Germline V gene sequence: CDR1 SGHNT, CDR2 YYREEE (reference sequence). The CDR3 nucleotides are TGTGCCAGCAGCTGGCCCACCGGGACTAGCGGGGGGCGAACCGGGGAGCTGTTTTTT. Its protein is CASSWPTGTSGGRTGELFF.

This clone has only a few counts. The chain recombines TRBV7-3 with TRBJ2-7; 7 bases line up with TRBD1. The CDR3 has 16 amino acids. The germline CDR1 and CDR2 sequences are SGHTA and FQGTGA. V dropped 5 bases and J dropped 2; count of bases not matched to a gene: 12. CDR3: CASSVGGGQGAYEQYF. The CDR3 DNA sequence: TGTGCCAGCAGCGTCGGCGGCGGGCAGGGGGCCTACGAGCAGTACTTC.

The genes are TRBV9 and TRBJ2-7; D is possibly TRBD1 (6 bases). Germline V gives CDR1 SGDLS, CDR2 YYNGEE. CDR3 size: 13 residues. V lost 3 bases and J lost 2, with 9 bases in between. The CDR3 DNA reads TGTGCCAGCAGCGGACACAGGGCCTACGAGCAGTACTTC. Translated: CASSGHRAYEQYF.

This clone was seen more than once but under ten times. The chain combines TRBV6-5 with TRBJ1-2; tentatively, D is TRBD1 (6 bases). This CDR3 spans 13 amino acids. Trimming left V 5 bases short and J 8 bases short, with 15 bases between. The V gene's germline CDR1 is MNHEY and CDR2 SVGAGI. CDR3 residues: CASSNGGGRGYTF. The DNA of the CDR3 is TGTGCCAGCAGTAATGGGGGGGGCAGGGGCTACACCTTC.

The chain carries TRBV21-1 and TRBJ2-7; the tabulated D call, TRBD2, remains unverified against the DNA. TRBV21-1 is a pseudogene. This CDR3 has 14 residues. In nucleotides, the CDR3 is TGTGCCAGCAGGGGACTAGCGGGGCCCTACGAGCAGTACTTC. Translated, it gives CASRGLAGPYEQYF.

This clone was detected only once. CDR3 bases: TGTGCCAGCCAGGGACAGCCTGAAGCTTTCTTT. As protein: CASQGQPEAFF. The chain joins TRBV25-1 to TRBJ1-1, with 7 bases lining up with TRBD1. The germline gives CDR1 MGHDK, CDR2 SYGVNS. CDR3 length: 11 amino acids. Trimming at V came to 8 bases and at J to 6 bases, leaving 3 bases not matched to a gene.

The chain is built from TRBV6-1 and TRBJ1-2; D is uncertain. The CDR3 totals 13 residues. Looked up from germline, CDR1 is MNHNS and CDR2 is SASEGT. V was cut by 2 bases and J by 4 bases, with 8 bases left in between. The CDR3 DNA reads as TGTGCCAGCAGTGAACGTGTCTTCTATGGCTACACCTTC. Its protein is CASSERVFYGYTF.

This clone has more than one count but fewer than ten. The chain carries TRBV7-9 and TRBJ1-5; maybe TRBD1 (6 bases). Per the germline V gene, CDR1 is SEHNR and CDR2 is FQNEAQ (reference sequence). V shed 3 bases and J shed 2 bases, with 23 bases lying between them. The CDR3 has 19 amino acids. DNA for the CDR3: TGTGCCAGCAGCTTTTCCCGAGGGGCAGGGGTTGGTGGCAATCAGCCCCAGCATTTT. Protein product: CASSFSRGAGVGGNQPQHF.

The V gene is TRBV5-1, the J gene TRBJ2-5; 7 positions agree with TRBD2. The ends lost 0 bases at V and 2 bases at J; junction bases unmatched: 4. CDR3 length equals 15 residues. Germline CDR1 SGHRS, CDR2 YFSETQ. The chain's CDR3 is CASSLAFSGQETQYF. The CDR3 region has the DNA TGCGCCAGCAGCTTGGCGTTTAGCGGGCAAGAGACCCAGTACTTC.

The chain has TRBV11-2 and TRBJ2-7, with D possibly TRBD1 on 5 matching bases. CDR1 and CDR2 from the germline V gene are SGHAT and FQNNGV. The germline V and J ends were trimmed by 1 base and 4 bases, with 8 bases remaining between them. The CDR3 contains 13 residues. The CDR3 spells CASSLGQIYEQYF. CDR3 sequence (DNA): TGTGCCAGCAGCTTAGGACAGATATACGAGCAGTACTTC.

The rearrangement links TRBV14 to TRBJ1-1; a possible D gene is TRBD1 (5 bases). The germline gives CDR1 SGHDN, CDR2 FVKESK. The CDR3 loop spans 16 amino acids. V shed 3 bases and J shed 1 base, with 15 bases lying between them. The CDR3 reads CASSQGWTLENTEAFF. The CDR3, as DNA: TGTGCCAGCAGCCAGGGCTGGACACTGGAGAACACTGAAGCTTTCTTT.

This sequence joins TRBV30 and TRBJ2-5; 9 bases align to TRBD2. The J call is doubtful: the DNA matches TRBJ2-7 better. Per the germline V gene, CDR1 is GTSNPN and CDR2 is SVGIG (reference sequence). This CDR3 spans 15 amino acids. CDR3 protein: CAWSPRLAETYEQYF. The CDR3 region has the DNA TGTGCCTGGAGTCCCCGACTAGCGGAGACCTACGAGCAGTACTTC.

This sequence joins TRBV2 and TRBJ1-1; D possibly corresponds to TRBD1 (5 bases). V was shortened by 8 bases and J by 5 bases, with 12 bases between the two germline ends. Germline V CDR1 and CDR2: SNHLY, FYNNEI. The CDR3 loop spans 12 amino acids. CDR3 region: CASRRDQTEAFF. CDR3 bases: TGTGCCAGCCGCAGGGATCAAACTGAAGCTTTCTTT.